This T cell receptor (beta chain) was retrieved from a study of CD8 T cells in ankylosing spondylitis. TCRdb redid the calling of the 5' RACE reads with MiXCR, one entry per CDR3 protein. The repertoire holds over 150,000 distinct CDR3 sequences, with roughly 18% as singletons. This clonotype was recorded many times. With 6 bases removed from V and 4 bases from J, the gap between germline ends came to 15 bases. Germline V gives CDR1 DFQATT, CDR2 SNEGSKA (reference sequence). The CDR3 runs to 14 residues. The sample consisted of blood, either unsorted or a sorted T cell fraction (not recorded which). The chain carries TRBV20-1 and TRBJ2-2; D tentatively reads TRBD1 or TRBD2 (5 bases each). The source is a male donor aged 10-35 years with ankylosing spondylitis or in good health (not recorded which). CDR3 amino acids: CSASIGGVTGELFF. The DNA of the CDR3 is TGCAGTGCGAGCATTGGGGGAGTCACCGGGGAGCTGTTTTTT.